Each of the 9 T cell receptor beta chains below was sequenced from the same sample in a study of cytomegalovirus exposure and HLA in healthy donors. PCR was performed using 60 Vbeta and 13 Jbeta primers. Sequencing was performed with immunoSEQ multiplex PCR; in TCRdb, only in-frame clones are kept and a portion is missing. The data show 100,000 or so clones, with around 85% seen just once and 6.9% held by the top ten. Source material: PBMCs. These receptors were obtained from a man aged 25-40 years in good health and CMV-seropositive.

The rearrangement uses TRBV7-2 and TRBJ1-3, with a possible D match to TRBD1 (6 bases). The germline V gene encodes CDR1 SGHTA and CDR2 FQGNSA. The CDR3 spans 14 residues. V was pared by 5 bases and J by 4 bases, with 12 bases between. In DNA, the CDR3 is TGTGCCAGCAGCACAGGGATATCGGGAAACACCATATATTTT. This translates into CASSTGISGNTIYF.

This clone was observed a handful of times. J is TRBJ1-1 and V is TRBV6-6; D unresolved. This CDR3 is 12 amino acids long. Germline CDR1 and CDR2: MNHNY and SVGAGI (reference sequence). Trimming left V 2 bases short and J 7 bases short, with 8 bases between. The CDR3: CASSYEGFEAFF. CDR3 DNA sequence: TGTGCCAGCAGTTACGAGGGTTTTGAAGCTTTCTTT.

The CDR3 here is CASSKETGWSTEAFF. CDR3 nucleotides: TGTGCCAGCAGTAAGGAGACAGGATGGAGCACTGAAGCTTTCTTT. This chain uses TRBV27 with TRBJ1-1, with D perhaps matching TRBD1 (6 bases). V was shortened by 5 bases and J by 4 bases, with 17 bases between the two germline ends. The CDR3 extends over 15 amino acids. Germline CDR1 reads MNHEY; CDR2 reads SMNVEV (reference sequence).

This clone was picked up a small number of times. At one end the junction does not follow the germline gene, possibly because of a read error. The sample contains more than one DNA sequence encoding this CDR3. The chain combines TRBV25-1 with TRBJ1-6; 7 positions match TRBD1. Germline lookup yields CDR1 MGHDK and CDR2 SYGVNS. The CDR3 is made up of 14 amino acids. CDR3 sequence reads: CASRQTGNNSPLHF. CDR3 DNA: TGTGCCAGCAGGCAGACAGGGAATAATTCCCCCCTCCACTTT.

V is TRBV19 and J is TRBJ2-3; D ambiguous. Germline V CDR1 and CDR2: LNHDA, SQIVND (reference sequence). V was pared by 5 bases and J by 0 bases, with 15 bases between. The CDR3 spans 16 residues. CDR3 coding DNA: TGTGCCAGTAGTCCTGGCACAGCCACTAGCACAGATACGCAGTATTTT. Residues: CASSPGTATSTDTQYF.

The rearrangement uses TRBV14 and TRBJ1-6, with 7 nucleotides matching TRBD1. Germline lookup yields CDR1 SGHDN and CDR2 FVKESK. This CDR3 has 16 amino acids. V gave up 2 bases and J gave up 7 bases; unmatched junction bases: 8. The DNA for the CDR3 is TGTGCCAGCAGCCAATTCAAGTTGGGACAGAATTCACCCCTCCACTTT. This encodes CASSQFKLGQNSPLHF.

This chain uses TRBV15 with TRBJ2-3; maybe TRBD2 (6 bases). The CDR3 length is 16 residues. Germline CDR1 is LNHNV and CDR2 is YYDKDF (reference sequence). The germline V and J ends were trimmed by 3 bases and 1 base, with 14 bases remaining between them. CDR3 sequence: CATSRRRVGRTDTQYF. In DNA, the CDR3 is TGTGCCACCAGCAGGCGGAGGGTTGGACGCACAGATACGCAGTATTTT.

The chain couples TRBV14 to TRBJ1-1; TRBD1 might be the D (6 bases). Germline values: CDR1 SGHDN, CDR2 FVKESK. CDR3 length: 12 residues. Trimming cost V 2 bases and J 8 bases, with 9 bases left between them. The CDR3 DNA follows: TGTGCCAGCAGCCAACCCGACAGGGAAGCTTTCTTT. Protein: CASSQPDREAFF.

The V gene is TRBV5-6, the J gene TRBJ2-5; TRBD1 matches 8 bases. Germline loops: CDR1 SGHDT, CDR2 YYEEEE. The CDR3 loop spans 15 amino acids. V was pared by 2 bases and J by 1 base, with 4 bases of the junction left unmatched. The CDR3 DNA follows: TGTGCCAGCAGCTTCCGGGACAGGAGCCAAGAGACCCAGTACTTC. Translating it yields CASSFRDRSQETQYF.